The clone carrying this T cell receptor (beta chain) has only a few counts. Its antigen is not identified. This entry comes from a study of identical twins. There are 16 residues in the CDR3. V lost 2 bases and J lost 0; bases outside the gene matches: 4. CDR1 KGHSH and CDR2 LQKENI come from the germline V gene. Study-level findings and limits: One should note that invariant MAIT and iNKT cells could partly confound zero-insertion analyses. Cross-sectional statistical analysis, not tracking of the same donors, underpinned the conclusions. Low generation-probability sequences were in excess among twin-shared out-of-frame alpha sequences. Twins' excess sharing was less marked for out-of-frame beta sequences.

TCRdb fed the 5' RACE reads into MiXCR, producing one record per CDR3 protein. The table shows just under 550,000 distinct CDR3 sequences, with roughly 15% occurring only once. These data also featured in a second study, about yellow fever vaccine responses in identical twins.

The sequence was collected from a woman under 30 in good health. Sequencing was performed on CD4+ T cells sorted from blood. The rearrangement links TRBV18 to TRBJ2-3, with TRBD2 identical over 8 bases. CDR3 nucleotides: TGTGCCAGCTCACCAGGGACTAGTCGAAGCACAGATACGCAGTATTTT. Residues: CASSPGTSRSTDTQYF.